This T cell receptor (beta chain) appears in the sequencing data of a study of a mutant IDH1 vaccine in newly diagnosed glioma. Described time point: week 35, safety follow-up. Mutant IDH1 20-mer peptide, at 300 ug, made up each vaccine dose, with topical imiquimod. On this clone itself: Its antigen remains unidentified.

Generated by immunoSEQ multiplex PCR, the TCRdb table keeps only in-frame clones and is missing some. This table holds around 54,000 clones, 70% to 90% found once. Germline CDR1 reads SGHTA; CDR2 reads FQGNSA. The germline V and J ends were trimmed by 4 bases and 3 bases, with 13 bases remaining between them. This CDR3 is 14 amino acids long. The sequence came from a man aged 35-49 years with glioma. The chain has TRBV7-2 and TRBJ2-7, with D possibly matching TRBD1 (6 bases). Here the sequenced sample was PBMCs, taken from a glioma patient whose treatment included an IDH1 peptide vaccine. The DNA for the CDR3 is TGTGCCAGCAGCTCCGGGACAAGAAACTACGAGCAGTACTTC. This sequence encodes CASSSGTRNYEQYF.